This TCR beta chain stems from a study of identical twins. Healthy Caucasians made up all donors. This CDR3 contains 15 residues. V was trimmed by 6 bases and J by 6 bases, leaving 20 bases between them. Overall study results and limits: A lower insertion count was a feature of abundant cord blood beta clonotypes, with no such feature in memory repertoires. The study found weaker excess twin sharing in beta out-of-frame sequences.

A universal primer site was incorporated via template switching, and the cDNA contained unique molecular identifiers. TCRdb re-analysed the 5' RACE reads in MiXCR, keeping a single row per CDR3 protein. The table has about 1.7 million distinct CDR3 sequences, roughly a third seen once. Comments on this clonotype: Its antigen remains unknown.

The origin of this receptor is a newborn girl in good health. This rearrangement joins TRBV12-3 or TRBV12-4 to TRBJ1-1; D possibly corresponds to TRBD1 (5 bases). Sequenced sample: cord blood. CDR3 coding DNA: TGTGCCAGCAGCCTCAGGAGGGGTGGTGGAGCTGAAGCTTTCTTT. Translating it yields CASSLRRGGGAEAFF.